This is a list of T cell receptor beta chains from one sample in a study of blood T cell repertoires in COVID-19. Sequencing used immunoSEQ multiplex PCR; TCRdb keeps in-frame clones, though not all of them. The sample consists of approximately 470,000 clones, about 90% of them appearing once. Sample: PBMCs or T cells enriched from blood (not recorded which). The receptors stem from a woman aged 18-30 years who had recovered from COVID-19. Both conserved end residues are part of each CDR3. Clone sizes are given selectively: once, few, many, or a class where the clone is expanded.

V gene	clone size	CDR3 protein
TRBV7-2	.	CASTPLAGRQETQYF
TRBV25-1	once	CASSESGRADSPLHF
TRBV5-4	.	CASSYPGKEPHEQYF
TRBV7-9	.	CASSLADTGGDNSPLHF
TRBV5-8	.	CASSLDTAGALNQPQHF
TRBV4-1	.	CASSQVLGHHEQFF
TRBV6-5	.	CASTSGSNEQFF
TRBV28	.	CAHGDNNQPQHF
TRBV5-4	.	CASSLGTAGGNYGYTF
TRBV28	.	CASSGRLLVPYNSPLHF
TRBV4-1	few	CASSHGLLRGKAGANVLTF
TRBV10-2	.	CASASGGPYEQYF